Listed below are T cell receptor beta chains from one sample, sequenced in a study of PD-1 blockade in classical Hodgkin lymphoma. The method was immunoSEQ multiplex PCR; TCRdb's version includes in-frame clones alone and lacks a portion of them. The sample yields about 99,000 clones, 80% to 90% seen once. The specimen comprised peripheral blood mononuclear cells (PBMCs), sampled before the second cycle of nivolumab. The receptor source for this set is a human donor with classical Hodgkin lymphoma. The CDR3 runs from the conserved cysteine through the conserved F or W. The D gene is left open where the match is weak. Expanded clones get a size class; other rows say once, few or many, or leave the size out.

V: TRBV7-2
D: TRBD2
size: -
J: TRBJ2-1
CDR3: CASSPRSGSYNEQFF
DNA: TGTGCCAGCAGCCCCCGTAGCGGGAGCTACAATGAGCAGTTCTTC

V: TRBV7-2
D: -
size: -
J: TRBJ1-1
CDR3: CASSPNRGKLSPAFF
DNA: TGTGCCAGCAGCCCTAACCGGGGGAAACTGTCCCCAGCTTTCTTT

V: TRBV19
D: -
size: -
J: TRBJ2-6
CDR3: CASSTPGISGANVLTF
DNA: TGTGCCAGTAGTACGCCCGGGATCTCTGGGGCCAACGTCCTGACTTTC

V: TRBV19
D: TRBD1
size: -
J: TRBJ2-3
CDR3: CASSFQGAATQYF
DNA: TGTGCCAGTAGTTTCCAGGGGGCGGCTACGCAGTATTTT

V: TRBV5-1
D: -
size: -
J: TRBJ2-3
CDR3: CASSPGLPTDTQYF
DNA: TGCGCCAGCAGCCCAGGACTCCCCACAGATACGCAGTATTTT

V: TRBV4-1
D: -
size: -
J: TRBJ2-1
CDR3: CASSHLRVNNEQFF
DNA: TGCGCCAGCAGCCACCTCAGGGTCAACAATGAGCAGTTCTTC

V: TRBV11-2
D: -
size: -
J: TRBJ1-2
CDR3: CASSLPGPPYGYTF
DNA: TGTGCCAGCAGCTTACCGGGACCGCCCTATGGCTACACCTTC

V: TRBV5-1
D: -
size: -
J: TRBJ2-3
CDR3: CASSSGLSSTDTQYF
DNA: TGCGCCAGCAGCTCAGGACTCTCTAGCACAGATACGCAGTATTTT

V: TRBV29-1
D: -
size: -
J: TRBJ2-3
CDR3: CSVEGQDTDTQYF
DNA: TGCAGCGTTGAAGGACAGGACACAGATACGCAGTATTTT

V: TRBV7-9
D: TRBD2
size: -
J: TRBJ2-7
CDR3: CASSLVSGRLGEQYF
DNA: TGTGCCAGCAGCTTAGTTAGCGGGAGGTTAGGGGAGCAGTACTTC

V: TRBV29-1
D: TRBD1
size: -
J: TRBJ1-2
CDR3: CSDRQGLNYGYTF
DNA: TGCAGCGATCGACAGGGACTTAACTATGGCTACACCTTC

V: TRBV10-3
D: TRBD1
size: -
J: TRBJ1-2
CDR3: CAISEWPTGDYGYTF
DNA: TGTGCCATCAGTGAGTGGCCGACAGGGGACTATGGCTACACCTTC

V: TRBV9
D: -
size: -
J: TRBJ2-1
CDR3: CASSARAGYNEQFF
DNA: TGTGCCAGCAGCGCGAGGGCCGGGTACAATGAGCAGTTCTTC

V: TRBV7-2
D: -
size: -
J: TRBJ2-3
CDR3: CASSFAFQDTQYF
DNA: TGTGCCAGCAGCTTTGCATTTCAGGATACGCAGTATTTT

V: TRBV4-1
D: TRBD1
size: -
J: TRBJ1-2
CDR3: CASSQGVRGRRANYGYTF
DNA: TGCGCCAGCAGCCAAGGAGTCAGGGGGCGCAGGGCTAACTATGGCTACACCTTC

V: TRBV7-2
D: TRBD2
size: -
J: TRBJ2-3
CDR3: CASSQTSGRGATDTQYF
DNA: TGTGCCAGCAGCCAGACTAGCGGGAGGGGGGCCACAGATACGCAGTATTTT

V: TRBV13
D: -
size: medium-sized
J: TRBJ2-1
CDR3: CASSLAPYSQPYNEQFF
DNA: TGTGCCAGCAGCTTAGCCCCGTACTCCCAGCCCTACAATGAGCAGTTCTTC

V: TRBV19
D: -
size: -
J: TRBJ2-1
CDR3: CASSQGAGGSAGNEQFF
DNA: TGTGCCAGTAGCCAGGGGGCGGGTGGGTCAGCGGGGAATGAGCAGTTCTTC

V: TRBV19
D: -
size: -
J: TRBJ1-1
CDR3: CASSIWGMNTEAFF
DNA: TGTGCCAGTAGTATATGGGGCATGAACACTGAAGCTTTCTTT

V: TRBV19
D: -
size: once
J: TRBJ2-3
CDR3: CASRSSGASGTDTQYF
DNA: TGTGCCAGCCGTAGCTCGGGGGCTAGCGGCACAGATACGCAGTATTTT

V: TRBV23-1
D: TRBD2
size: -
J: TRBJ2-2
CDR3: CAPREAGGATGELFF
DNA: TGCGCCCCCCGGGAAGCGGGAGGGGCCACCGGGGAGCTGTTTTTT

V: TRBV5-1
D: -
size: few
J: TRBJ2-7
CDR3: CASSLRLELDEQYF
DNA: TGCGCCAGCAGCTTGAGACTAGAGTTGGACGAGCAGTACTTC

V: TRBV10-3
D: TRBD2
size: -
J: TRBJ2-2
CDR3: CAIKQREIPGELFF
DNA: TGTGCCATCAAACAGCGGGAGATTCCCGGGGAGCTGTTTTTT

V: TRBV19
D: TRBD1
size: -
J: TRBJ1-4
CDR3: CASQDRARLTNEKLFF
DNA: TGTGCCAGTCAGGACAGGGCTCGGCTCACTAATGAAAAACTGTTTTTT

V: TRBV5-1
D: TRBD2
size: -
J: TRBJ2-7
CDR3: CASSSAGAPPYEQYF
DNA: TGCGCCAGCAGCTCAGCGGGAGCCCCACCTTACGAGCAGTACTTC

V: TRBV29-1
D: -
size: -
J: TRBJ1-2
CDR3: CSADGGFGGGYTF
DNA: TGCAGCGCCGACGGGGGCTTTGGTGGCGGCTACACCTTC

V: TRBV27
D: TRBD2
size: -
J: TRBJ2-2
CDR3: CASGLALAGVGGTGELFF
DNA: TGTGCCAGCGGCCTGGCGCTAGCGGGAGTAGGTGGAACCGGGGAGCTGTTTTTT

V: TRBV7-9
D: TRBD2
size: -
J: TRBJ2-7
CDR3: CASSIAGGGEEQYF
DNA: TGTGCCAGCAGCATAGCGGGAGGGGGGGAGGAGCAGTACTTC

V: TRBV7-3
D: TRBD1
size: -
J: TRBJ2-5
CDR3: CASSLSGQGETQYF
DNA: TGTGCCAGCAGCTTAAGCGGACAGGGCGAGACCCAGTACTTC

V: TRBV11-2
D: TRBD2
size: few
J: TRBJ2-1
CDR3: CASSLDPSGIYNEQFF
DNA: TGTGCCAGCAGCTTAGATCCTAGCGGGATCTACAATGAGCAGTTCTTC

V: TRBV19
D: -
size: once
J: TRBJ1-5
CDR3: CASSPDRYDSGQPQHF
DNA: TGTGCCAGTAGTCCGGACAGATATGACTCTGGTCAGCCCCAGCATTTT

V: TRBV9
D: -
size: -
J: TRBJ2-5
CDR3: CASSASSGGGETQYF
DNA: TGTGCCAGCAGCGCCTCTAGCGGAGGGGGAGAGACCCAGTACTTC

V: TRBV6-6
D: -
size: -
J: TRBJ1-3
CDR3: CASTGGGTVSGNTIYF
DNA: TGTGCCAGCACGGGGGGCGGGACTGTCTCTGGAAACACCATATATTTT

V: TRBV19
D: -
size: -
J: TRBJ2-6
CDR3: CASNLDGANVLTF
DNA: TGTGCCAGTAACCTTGACGGGGCCAACGTCCTGACTTTC

V: TRBV7-2
D: TRBD2
size: -
J: TRBJ2-1
CDR3: CASSLTSAHNEQFF
DNA: TGTGCCAGCAGCTTGACTAGCGCTCACAATGAGCAGTTCTTC

V: TRBV7-9
D: TRBD1
size: -
J: TRBJ1-2
CDR3: CASSYTTGDDGYTF
DNA: TGTGCCAGCAGCTATACGACAGGGGATGATGGCTACACCTTC

V: TRBV2
D: -
size: -
J: TRBJ2-1
CDR3: CASSAGGFDEQFF
DNA: TGTGCCAGCAGTGCTGGCGGGTTCGATGAGCAGTTCTTC

V: TRBV6-1
D: -
size: once
J: TRBJ2-7
CDR3: CASSRPYEQYF
DNA: TGTGCCAGCTCCCGCCCCTACGAGCAGTACTTC

V: TRBV2
D: -
size: -
J: TRBJ1-1
CDR3: CASKGDVNTEAFF
DNA: TGTGCCAGCAAAGGGGATGTGAACACTGAAGCTTTCTTT

V: TRBV14
D: -
size: -
J: TRBJ2-1
CDR3: CASSLRLGGGEQFF
DNA: TGTGCCAGCAGCCTGCGCCTCGGGGGAGGTGAGCAGTTCTTC

V: TRBV11-2
D: -
size: -
J: TRBJ1-5
CDR3: CASSLDGGAGANSNQPQHF
DNA: TGTGCCAGCAGCTTAGATGGGGGCGCTGGGGCTAATAGCAATCAGCCCCAGCATTTT

V: TRBV27
D: TRBD1
size: -
J: TRBJ2-1
CDR3: CASSSDRGHNEQFF
DNA: TGTGCCAGCAGTTCCGACAGGGGGCACAATGAGCAGTTCTTC

V: TRBV28
D: -
size: -
J: TRBJ1-2
CDR3: CASTGGGIGYGYTF
DNA: TGTGCCAGCACCGGTGGGGGGATTGGGTATGGCTACACCTTC

V: TRBV5-5
D: TRBD1
size: -
J: TRBJ2-6
CDR3: CASSLQWTGGAGANVLTF
DNA: TGTGCCAGCAGCTTGCAGTGGACAGGGGGCGCTGGGGCCAACGTCCTGACTTTC

V: TRBV12-2
D: -
size: -
J: TRBJ2-1
CDR3: CASRLVSAGGPNEQFF
DNA: TGTGCAAGTCGCTTAGTCTCAGCGGGAGGTCCCAATGAGCAGTTCTTC

V: TRBV30
D: TRBD1
size: -
J: TRBJ2-3
CDR3: CAWSLAGTDKTDTQYF
DNA: TGTGCCTGGAGTTTAGCCGGGACAGATAAGACAGATACGCAGTATTTT

V: TRBV4-1
D: -
size: -
J: TRBJ2-5
CDR3: CASSQERGSGTQYF
DNA: TGCGCCAGCAGCCAAGAAAGGGGAAGTGGGACCCAGTACTTC

V: TRBV7-9
D: -
size: -
J: TRBJ2-1
CDR3: CASSPDFTGFNEQFF
DNA: TGTGCCAGCAGCCCCGACTTCACCGGGTTCAATGAGCAGTTCTTC